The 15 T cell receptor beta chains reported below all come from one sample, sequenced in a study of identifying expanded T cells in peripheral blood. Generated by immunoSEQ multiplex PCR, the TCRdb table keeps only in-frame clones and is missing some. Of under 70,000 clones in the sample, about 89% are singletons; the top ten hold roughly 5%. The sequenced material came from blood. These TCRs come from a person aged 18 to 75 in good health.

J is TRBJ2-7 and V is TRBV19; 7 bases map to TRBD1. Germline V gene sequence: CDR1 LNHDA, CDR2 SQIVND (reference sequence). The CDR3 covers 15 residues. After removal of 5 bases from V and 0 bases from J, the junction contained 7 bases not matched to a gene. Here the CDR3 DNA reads TGTGCCAGTAGTCCGCCGGGACAGACCTCCTACGAGCAGTACTTC. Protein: CASSPPGQTSYEQYF.

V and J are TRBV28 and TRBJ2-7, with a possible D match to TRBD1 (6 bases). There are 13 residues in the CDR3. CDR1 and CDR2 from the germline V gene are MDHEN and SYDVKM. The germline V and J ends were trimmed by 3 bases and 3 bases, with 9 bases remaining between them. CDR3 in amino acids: CASSLGADYEQYF. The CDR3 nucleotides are TGTGCCAGCAGTTTGGGGGCCGACTACGAGCAGTACTTC.

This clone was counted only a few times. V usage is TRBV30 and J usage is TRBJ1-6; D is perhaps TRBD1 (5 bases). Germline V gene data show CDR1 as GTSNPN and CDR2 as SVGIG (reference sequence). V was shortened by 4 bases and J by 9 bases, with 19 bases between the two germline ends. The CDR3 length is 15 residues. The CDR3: CAWTGTLGVGSPLHF. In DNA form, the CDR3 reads TGTGCCTGGACCGGGACCTTGGGGGTGGGTTCACCCCTCCACTTT.

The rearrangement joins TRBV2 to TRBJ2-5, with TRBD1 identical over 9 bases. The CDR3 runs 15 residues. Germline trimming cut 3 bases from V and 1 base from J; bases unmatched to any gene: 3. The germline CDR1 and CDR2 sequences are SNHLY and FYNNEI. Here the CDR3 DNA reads TGTGCCAGCAGTGATCCGGGACAGGGCCAAGAGACCCAGTACTTC. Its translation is CASSDPGQGQETQYF.

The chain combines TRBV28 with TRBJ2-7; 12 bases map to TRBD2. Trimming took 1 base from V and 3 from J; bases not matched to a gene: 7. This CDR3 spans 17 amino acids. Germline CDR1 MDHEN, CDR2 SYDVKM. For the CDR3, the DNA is TGTGCCAGCAGTTTATTATCACTAGCGGGAGGAATCTACGAGCAGTACTTC. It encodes CASSLLSLAGGIYEQYF.

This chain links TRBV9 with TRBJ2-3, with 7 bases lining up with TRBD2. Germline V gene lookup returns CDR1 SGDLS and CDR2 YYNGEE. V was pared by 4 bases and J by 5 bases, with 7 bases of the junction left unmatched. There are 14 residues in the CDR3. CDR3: CASSPQLARDTQYF. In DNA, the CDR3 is TGTGCCAGCAGCCCACAACTAGCGCGAGATACGCAGTATTTT.

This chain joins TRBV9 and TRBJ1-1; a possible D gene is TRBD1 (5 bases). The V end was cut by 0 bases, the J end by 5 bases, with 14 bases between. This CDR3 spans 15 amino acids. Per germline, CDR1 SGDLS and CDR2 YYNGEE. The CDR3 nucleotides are TGTGCCAGCAGCGTAGCTGTGGGGGTGAGGACTGAAGCTTTCTTT. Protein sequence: CASSVAVGVRTEAFF.

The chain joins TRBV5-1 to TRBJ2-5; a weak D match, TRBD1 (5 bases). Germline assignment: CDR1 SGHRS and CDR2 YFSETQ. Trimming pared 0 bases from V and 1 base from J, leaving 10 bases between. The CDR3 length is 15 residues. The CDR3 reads CASSLASGPQETQYF. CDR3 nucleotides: TGCGCCAGCAGCTTGGCCTCAGGGCCCCAAGAGACCCAGTACTTC.

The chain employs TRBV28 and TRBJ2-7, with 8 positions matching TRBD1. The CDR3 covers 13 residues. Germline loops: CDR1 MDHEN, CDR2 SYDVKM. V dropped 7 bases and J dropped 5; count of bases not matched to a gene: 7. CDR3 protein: CASTLRGLNEQYF. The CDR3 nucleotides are TGTGCCAGCACCCTCAGGGGGCTCAACGAGCAGTACTTC.

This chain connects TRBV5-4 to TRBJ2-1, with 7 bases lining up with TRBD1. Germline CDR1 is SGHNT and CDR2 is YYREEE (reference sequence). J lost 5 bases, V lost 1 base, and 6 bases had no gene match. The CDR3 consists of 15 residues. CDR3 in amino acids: CASSLRQGDHNEQFF. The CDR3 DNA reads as TGTGCCAGCAGCTTGAGGCAGGGGGATCACAATGAGCAGTTCTTC. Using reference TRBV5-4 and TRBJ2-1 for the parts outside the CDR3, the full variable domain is ETGVTQSPTHLIKTRGQQVTLRCSSQSGHNTVSWYQQALGQGPQFIFQYYREEENGRGNFPPRFSGLQFPNYSSELNVNALELDDSALYLCASSLRQGDHNEQFFGPGTRLTVL.

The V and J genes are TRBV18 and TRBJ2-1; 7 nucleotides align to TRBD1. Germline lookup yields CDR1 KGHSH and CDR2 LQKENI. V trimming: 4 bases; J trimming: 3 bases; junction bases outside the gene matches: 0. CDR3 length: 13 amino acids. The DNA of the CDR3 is TGTGCCAGCTCACGGGACAGCTACAATGAGCAGTTCTTC. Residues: CASSRDSYNEQFF. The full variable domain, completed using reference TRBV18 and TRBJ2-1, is NAGVMQNPRHLVRRRGQEARLRCSPMKGHSHVYWYRQLPEEGLKFMVYLQKENIIDESGMPKERFSAEFPKEGPSILRIQQVVRGDSAAYFCASSRDSYNEQFFGPGTRLTVL.

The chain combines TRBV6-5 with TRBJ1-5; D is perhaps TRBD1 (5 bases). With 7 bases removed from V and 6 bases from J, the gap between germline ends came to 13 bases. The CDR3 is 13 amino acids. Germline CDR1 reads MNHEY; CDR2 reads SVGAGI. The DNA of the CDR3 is TGTGCCAGCACCTCGGGGGAGACTCAGCCCCAGCATTTT. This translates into CASTSGETQPQHF.

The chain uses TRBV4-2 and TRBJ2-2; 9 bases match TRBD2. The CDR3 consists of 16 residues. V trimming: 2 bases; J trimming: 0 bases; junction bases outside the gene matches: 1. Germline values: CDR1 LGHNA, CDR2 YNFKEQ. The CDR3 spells CASSQPSGANTGELFF. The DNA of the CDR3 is TGTGCCAGCAGCCAACCTAGCGGGGCGAACACCGGGGAGCTGTTTTTT.

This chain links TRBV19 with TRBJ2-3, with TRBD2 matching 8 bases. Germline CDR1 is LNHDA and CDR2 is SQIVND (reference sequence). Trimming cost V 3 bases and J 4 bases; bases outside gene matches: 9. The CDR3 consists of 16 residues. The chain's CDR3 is CASSIWRGVKADTQYF. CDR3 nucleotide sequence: TGTGCCAGTAGTATTTGGCGGGGGGTGAAGGCAGATACGCAGTATTTT.

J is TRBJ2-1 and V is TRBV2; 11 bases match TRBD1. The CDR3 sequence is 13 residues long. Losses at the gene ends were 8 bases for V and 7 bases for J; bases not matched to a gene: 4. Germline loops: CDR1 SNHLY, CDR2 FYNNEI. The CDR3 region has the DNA TGTGCCAGCCGGACAGGGGGCAAGAATGAGCAGTTCTTC. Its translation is CASRTGGKNEQFF. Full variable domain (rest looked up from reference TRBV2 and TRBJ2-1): EPEVTQTPSHQVTQMGQEVILRCVPISNHLYFYWYRQILGQKVEFLVSFYNNEISEKSEIFDDQFSVERPDGSNFTLKIRSTKLEDSAMYFCASRTGGKNEQFFGPGTRLTVL.